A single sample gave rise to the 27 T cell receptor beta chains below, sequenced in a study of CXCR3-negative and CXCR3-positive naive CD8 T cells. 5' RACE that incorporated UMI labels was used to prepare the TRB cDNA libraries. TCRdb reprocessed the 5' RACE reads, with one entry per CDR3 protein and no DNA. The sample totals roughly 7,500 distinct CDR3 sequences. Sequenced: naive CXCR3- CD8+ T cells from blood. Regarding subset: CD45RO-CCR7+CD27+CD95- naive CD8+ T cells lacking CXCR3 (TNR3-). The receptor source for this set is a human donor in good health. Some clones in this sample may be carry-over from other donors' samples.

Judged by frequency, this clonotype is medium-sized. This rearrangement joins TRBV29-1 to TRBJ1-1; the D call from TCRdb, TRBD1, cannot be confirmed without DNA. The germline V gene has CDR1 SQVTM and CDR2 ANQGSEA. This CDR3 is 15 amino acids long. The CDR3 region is CSVEDGWGTGTEAFF.

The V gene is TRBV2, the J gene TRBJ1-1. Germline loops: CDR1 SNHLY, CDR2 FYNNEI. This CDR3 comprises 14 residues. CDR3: CASSDFQMNTEAFF.

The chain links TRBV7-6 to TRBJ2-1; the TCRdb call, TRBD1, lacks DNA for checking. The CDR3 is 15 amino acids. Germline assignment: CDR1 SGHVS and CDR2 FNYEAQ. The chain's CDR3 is CASSLYRDRANEQFF.

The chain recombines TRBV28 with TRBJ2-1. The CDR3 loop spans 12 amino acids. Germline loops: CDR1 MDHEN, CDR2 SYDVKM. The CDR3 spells CASSFFVDEQFF.

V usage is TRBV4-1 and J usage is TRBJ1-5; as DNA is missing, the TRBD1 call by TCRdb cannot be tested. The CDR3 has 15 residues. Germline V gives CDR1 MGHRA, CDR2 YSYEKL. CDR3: CASSPTRGISQPQHF.

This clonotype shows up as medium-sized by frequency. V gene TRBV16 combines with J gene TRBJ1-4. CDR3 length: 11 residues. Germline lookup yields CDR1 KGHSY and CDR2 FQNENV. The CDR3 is CASSKNEKLFF.

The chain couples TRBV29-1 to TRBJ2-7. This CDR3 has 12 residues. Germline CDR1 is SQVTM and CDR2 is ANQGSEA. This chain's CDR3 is CSVRTAPYEQYF.

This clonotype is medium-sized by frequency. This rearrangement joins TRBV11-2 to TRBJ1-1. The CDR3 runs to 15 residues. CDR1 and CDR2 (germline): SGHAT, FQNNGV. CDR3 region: CASSPWAPWNTEAFF.

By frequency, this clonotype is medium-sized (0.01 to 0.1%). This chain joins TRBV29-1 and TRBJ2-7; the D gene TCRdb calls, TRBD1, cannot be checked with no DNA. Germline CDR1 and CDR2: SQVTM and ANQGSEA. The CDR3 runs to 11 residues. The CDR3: CSVDQGDEQYF.

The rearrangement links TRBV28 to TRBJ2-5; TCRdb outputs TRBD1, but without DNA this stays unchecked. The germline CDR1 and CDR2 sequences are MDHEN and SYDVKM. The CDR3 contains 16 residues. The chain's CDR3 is CASSPETGQGRETQYF.

The CDR3: CASSPGQGAVTEAFF. The chain employs TRBV7-6 and TRBJ1-1; TCRdb reports TRBD1, a call that lacks DNA to check it against. This CDR3 has 15 amino acids. Germline V gives CDR1 SGHVS, CDR2 FNYEAQ. The complete variable domain, with remaining parts taken from reference TRBV7-6 and TRBJ1-1, reads GAGVSQSPRYKVTKRGQDVALRCDPISGHVSLYWYRQALGQGPEFLTYFNYEAQQDKSGLPNDRFSAERPEGSISTLTIQRTEQRDSAMYRCASSPGQGAVTEAFFGQGTRLTVV.

The CDR3 spells CASSYEPGWNTEAFF. The chain is built from TRBV6-2 or TRBV6-3 and TRBJ1-1; lacking DNA, the TRBD1 call made by TCRdb goes unchecked. This CDR3 has 15 residues. Germline CDR1 reads MNHEY; CDR2 reads SVGEGT.

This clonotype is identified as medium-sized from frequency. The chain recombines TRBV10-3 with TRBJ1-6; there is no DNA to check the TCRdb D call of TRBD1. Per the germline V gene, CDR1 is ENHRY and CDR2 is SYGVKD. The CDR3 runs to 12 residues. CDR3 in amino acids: CAIKGEGSPLHF.

CDR3 protein: CASSAWLYGELFF. The V and J genes are TRBV9 and TRBJ2-2. This CDR3 spans 13 amino acids. Germline assignment: CDR1 SGDLS and CDR2 YYNGEE.

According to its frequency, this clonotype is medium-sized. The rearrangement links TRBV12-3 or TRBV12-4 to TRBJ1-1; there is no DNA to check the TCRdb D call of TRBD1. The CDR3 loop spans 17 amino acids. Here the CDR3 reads CASSPPRGTGANTEAFF.

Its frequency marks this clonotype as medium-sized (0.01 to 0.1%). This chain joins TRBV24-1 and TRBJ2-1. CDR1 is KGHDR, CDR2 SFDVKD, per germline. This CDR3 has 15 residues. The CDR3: CATSDVSKEYNEQFF.

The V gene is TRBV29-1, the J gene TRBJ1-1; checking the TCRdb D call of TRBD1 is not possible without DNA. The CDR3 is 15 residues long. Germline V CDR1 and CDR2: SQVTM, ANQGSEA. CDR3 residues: CSVDMSGGLNTEAFF.

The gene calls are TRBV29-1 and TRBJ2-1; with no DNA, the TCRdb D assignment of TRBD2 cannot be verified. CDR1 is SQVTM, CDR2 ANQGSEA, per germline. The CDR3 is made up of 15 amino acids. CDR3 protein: CSVEASGRDYNEQFF.

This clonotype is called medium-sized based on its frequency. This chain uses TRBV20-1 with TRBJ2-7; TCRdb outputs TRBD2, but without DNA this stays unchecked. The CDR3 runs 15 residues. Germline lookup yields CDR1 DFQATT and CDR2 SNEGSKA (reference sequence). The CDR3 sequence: CSANKLAGVFYEQYF.

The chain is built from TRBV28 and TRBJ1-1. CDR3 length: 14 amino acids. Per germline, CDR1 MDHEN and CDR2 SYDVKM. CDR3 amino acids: CASSFPVASTEAFF.

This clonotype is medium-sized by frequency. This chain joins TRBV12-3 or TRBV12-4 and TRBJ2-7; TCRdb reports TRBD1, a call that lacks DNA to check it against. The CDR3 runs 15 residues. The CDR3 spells CASSSRDIYPYEQYF.

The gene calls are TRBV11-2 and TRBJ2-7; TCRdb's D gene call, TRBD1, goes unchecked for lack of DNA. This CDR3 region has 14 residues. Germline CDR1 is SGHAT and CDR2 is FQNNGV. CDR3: CASSPGTGLYEQYF.

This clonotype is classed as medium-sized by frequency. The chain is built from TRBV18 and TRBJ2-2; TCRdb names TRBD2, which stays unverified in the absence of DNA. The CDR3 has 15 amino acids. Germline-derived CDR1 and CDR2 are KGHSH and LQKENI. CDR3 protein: CASLATGPNTGELFF.

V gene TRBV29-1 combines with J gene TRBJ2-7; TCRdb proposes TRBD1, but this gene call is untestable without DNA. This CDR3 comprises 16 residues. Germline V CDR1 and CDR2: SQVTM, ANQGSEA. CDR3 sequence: CSVEIPGQGISYEQYF.

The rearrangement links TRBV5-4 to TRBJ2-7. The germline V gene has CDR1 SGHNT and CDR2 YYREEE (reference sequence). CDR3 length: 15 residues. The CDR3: CASSLGDADPYEQYF.

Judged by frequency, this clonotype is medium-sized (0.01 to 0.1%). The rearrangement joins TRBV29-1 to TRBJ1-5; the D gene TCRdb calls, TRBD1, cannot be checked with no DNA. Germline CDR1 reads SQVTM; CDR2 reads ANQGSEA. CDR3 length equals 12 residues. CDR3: CSVGQGNQPQHF.

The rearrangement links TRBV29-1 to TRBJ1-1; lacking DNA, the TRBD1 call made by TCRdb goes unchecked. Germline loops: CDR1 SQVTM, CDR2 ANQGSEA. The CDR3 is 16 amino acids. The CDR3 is CSVEAARDRVNTEAFF.